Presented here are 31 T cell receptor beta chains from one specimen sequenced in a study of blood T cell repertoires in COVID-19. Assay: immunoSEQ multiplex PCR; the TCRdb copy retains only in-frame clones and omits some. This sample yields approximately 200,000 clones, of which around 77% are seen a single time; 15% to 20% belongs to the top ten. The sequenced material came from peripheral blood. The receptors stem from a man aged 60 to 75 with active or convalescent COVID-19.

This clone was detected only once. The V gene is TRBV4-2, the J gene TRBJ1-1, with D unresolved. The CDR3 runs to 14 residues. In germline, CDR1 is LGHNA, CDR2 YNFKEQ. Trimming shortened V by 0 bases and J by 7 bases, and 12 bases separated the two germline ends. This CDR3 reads CASSQDALRSEAFF. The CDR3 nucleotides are TGTGCCAGCAGCCAAGACGCGCTTCGGAGTGAAGCTTTCTTT.

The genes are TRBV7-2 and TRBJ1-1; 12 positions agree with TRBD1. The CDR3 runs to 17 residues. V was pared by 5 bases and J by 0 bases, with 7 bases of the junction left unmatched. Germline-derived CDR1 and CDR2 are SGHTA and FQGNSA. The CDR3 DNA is TGTGCCAGCAGCCCGAGCGGGACAGGGGGCATGAACACTGAAGCTTTCTTT. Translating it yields CASSPSGTGGMNTEAFF.

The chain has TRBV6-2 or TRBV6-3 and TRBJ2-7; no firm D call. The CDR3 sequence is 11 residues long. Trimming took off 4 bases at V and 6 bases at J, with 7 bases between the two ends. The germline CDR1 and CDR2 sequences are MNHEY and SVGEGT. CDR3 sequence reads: CASSSHVEQYF. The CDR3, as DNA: TGTGCCAGCAGTTCACACGTCGAGCAGTACTTC.

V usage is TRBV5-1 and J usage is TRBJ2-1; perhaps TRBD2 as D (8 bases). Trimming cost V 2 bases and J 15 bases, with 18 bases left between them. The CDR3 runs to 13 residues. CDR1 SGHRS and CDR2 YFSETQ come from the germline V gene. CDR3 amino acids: CASSLGGGRPPFF. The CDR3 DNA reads TGCGCCAGCAGCTTAGGGGGCGGGAGGCCGCCGTTCTTC. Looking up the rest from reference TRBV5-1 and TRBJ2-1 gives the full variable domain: KAGVTQTPRYLIKTRGQQVTLSCSPISGHRSVSWYQQTPGQGLQFLFEYFSETQRNKGNFPGRFSGRQFSNSRSEMNVSTLELGDSALYLCASSLGGGRPPFFGPGTRLTVL.

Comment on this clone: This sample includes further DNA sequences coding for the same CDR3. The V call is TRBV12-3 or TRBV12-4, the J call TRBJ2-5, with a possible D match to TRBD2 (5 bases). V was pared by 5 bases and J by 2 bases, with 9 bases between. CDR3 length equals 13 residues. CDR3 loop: CASSPGIQETQYF. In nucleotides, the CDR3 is TGTGCCAGCAGTCCGGGGATACAAGAGACCCAGTACTTC.

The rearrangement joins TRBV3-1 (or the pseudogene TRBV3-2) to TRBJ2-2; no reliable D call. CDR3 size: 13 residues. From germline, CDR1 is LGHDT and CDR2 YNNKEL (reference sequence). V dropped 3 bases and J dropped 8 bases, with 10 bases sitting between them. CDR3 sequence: CASSHLGRGELFF. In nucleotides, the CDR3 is TGTGCCAGCAGCCATCTTGGCAGGGGGGAGCTGTTTTTT.

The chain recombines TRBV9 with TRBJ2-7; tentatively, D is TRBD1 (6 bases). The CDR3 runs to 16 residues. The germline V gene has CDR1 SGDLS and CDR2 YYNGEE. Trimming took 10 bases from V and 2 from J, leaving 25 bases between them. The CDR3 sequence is CAPRTVGRQVPYEQYF. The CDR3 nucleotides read TGTGCCCCAAGAACCGTAGGTCGACAGGTACCCTACGAGCAGTACTTC.

CDR3 sequence: CASSFGSSHSYNEQFF. Written as DNA, the CDR3 is TGCGCCAGCAGCTTTGGTAGCTCCCACTCCTACAATGAGCAGTTCTTC. The chain uses TRBV5-1 and TRBJ2-1; D is undetermined. The length of the CDR3 is 16 residues. CDR1 and CDR2 (germline): SGHRS, YFSETQ. V lost 2 bases to trimming and J lost 0 bases, with 12 bases between them.

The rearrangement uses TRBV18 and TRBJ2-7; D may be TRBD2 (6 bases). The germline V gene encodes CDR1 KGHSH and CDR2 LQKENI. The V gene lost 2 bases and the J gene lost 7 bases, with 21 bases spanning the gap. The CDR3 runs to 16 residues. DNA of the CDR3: TGTGCCAGCTCACCAGGGACCATTTCGGGGACTGGGGAGCAGTACTTC. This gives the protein CASSPGTISGTGEQYF.

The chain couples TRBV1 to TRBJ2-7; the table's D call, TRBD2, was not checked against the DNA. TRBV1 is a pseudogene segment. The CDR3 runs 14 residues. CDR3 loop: CTSSSTSEPYEQYF. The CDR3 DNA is TGCACCAGCAGCTCGACTAGCGAACCCTACGAGCAGTACTTC.

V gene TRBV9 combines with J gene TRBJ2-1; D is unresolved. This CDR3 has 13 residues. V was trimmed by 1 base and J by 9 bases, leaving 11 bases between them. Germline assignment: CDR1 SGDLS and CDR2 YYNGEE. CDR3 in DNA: TGTGCCAGCAGCGTAAATTGGTGGGCTGAGCAGTTCTTC. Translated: CASSVNWWAEQFF.

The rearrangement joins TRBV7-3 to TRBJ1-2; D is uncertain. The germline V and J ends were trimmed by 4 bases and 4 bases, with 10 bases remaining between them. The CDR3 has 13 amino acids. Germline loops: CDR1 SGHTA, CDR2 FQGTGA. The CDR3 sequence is CASSSRGGYGYTF. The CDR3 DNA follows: TGTGCCAGCAGCTCGCGAGGTGGCTATGGCTACACCTTC.

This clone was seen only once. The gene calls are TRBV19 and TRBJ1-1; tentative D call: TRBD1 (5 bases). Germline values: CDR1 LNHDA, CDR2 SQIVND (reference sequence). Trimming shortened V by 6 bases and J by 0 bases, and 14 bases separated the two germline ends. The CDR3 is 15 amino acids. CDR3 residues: CASRVTGDMNTEAFF. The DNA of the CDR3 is TGTGCCAGTAGAGTCACAGGAGATATGAACACTGAAGCTTTCTTT. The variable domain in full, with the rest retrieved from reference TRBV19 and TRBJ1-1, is DGGITQSPKYLFRKEGQNVTLSCEQNLNHDAMYWYRQDPGQGLRLIYYSQIVNDFQKGDIAEGYSVSREKKESFPLTVTSAQKNPTAFYLCASRVTGDMNTEAFFGQGTRLTVV.

The CDR3 loop is CASSPDSGTYGYTF. Written as DNA, the CDR3 is TGCGCCAGCAGCCCGGACAGCGGCACGTATGGCTACACCTTC. This rearrangement joins TRBV5-1 to TRBJ1-2; possibly TRBD1 for D (6 bases). Germline loops: CDR1 SGHRS, CDR2 YFSETQ. Trimming left V 4 bases short and J 5 bases short, with 15 bases between. CDR3 size: 14 residues. Complete variable domain (other parts from reference TRBV5-1 and TRBJ1-2): KAGVTQTPRYLIKTRGQQVTLSCSPISGHRSVSWYQQTPGQGLQFLFEYFSETQRNKGNFPGRFSGRQFSNSRSEMNVSTLELGDSALYLCASSPDSGTYGYTFGSGTRLTVV.

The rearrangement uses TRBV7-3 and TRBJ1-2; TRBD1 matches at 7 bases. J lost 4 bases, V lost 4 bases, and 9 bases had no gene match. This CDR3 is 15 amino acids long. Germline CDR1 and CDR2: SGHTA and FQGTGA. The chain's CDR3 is CASSSTGAPSYGYTF. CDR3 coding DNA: TGTGCCAGCAGCTCTACAGGGGCCCCCTCCTATGGCTACACCTTC. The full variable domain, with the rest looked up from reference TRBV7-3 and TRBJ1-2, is GAGVSQTPSNKVTEKGKYVELRCDPISGHTALYWYRQSLGQGPEFLIYFQGTGAADDSGLPNDRFFAVRPEGSVSTLKIQRTERGDSAVYLCASSSTGAPSYGYTFGSGTRLTVV.

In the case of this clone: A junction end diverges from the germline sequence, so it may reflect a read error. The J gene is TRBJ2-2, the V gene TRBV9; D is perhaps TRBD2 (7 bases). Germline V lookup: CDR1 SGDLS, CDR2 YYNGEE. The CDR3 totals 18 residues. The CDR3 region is CARSPRGGGTLSTGELFF. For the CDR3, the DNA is TGTGCCCGCAGCCCGAGAGGGGGGGGGACACTAAGTACCGGGGAGCTGTTTTTT.

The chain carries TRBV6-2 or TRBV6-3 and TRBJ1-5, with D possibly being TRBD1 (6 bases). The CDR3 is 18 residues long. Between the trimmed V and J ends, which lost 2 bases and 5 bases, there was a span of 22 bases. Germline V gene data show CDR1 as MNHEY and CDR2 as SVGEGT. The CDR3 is CASSYRRGSLSGDQPQHF. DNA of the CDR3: TGTGCCAGCAGTTACCGCAGGGGAAGCCTCTCTGGGGATCAGCCCCAGCATTTT.

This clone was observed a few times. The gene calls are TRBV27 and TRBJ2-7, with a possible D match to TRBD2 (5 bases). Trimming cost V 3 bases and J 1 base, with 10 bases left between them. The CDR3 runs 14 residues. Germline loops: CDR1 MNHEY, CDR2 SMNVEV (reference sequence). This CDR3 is CASSFIGESYEQYF. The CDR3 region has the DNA TGTGCCAGCAGTTTTATCGGGGAATCCTACGAGCAGTACTTC.

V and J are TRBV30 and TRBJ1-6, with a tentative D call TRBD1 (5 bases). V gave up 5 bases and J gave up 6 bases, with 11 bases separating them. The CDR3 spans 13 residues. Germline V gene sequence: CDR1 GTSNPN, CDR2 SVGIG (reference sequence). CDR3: CAWGRDFNSPLHF. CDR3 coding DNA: TGTGCCTGGGGACGGGACTTTAATTCACCCCTCCACTTT. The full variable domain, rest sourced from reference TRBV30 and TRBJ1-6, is SQTIHQWPATLVQPVGSPLSLECTVEGTSNPNLYWYRQAAGRGLQLLFYSVGIGQISSEVPQNLSASRPQDRQFILSSKKLLLSDSGFYLCAWGRDFNSPLHFGNGTRLTVT.

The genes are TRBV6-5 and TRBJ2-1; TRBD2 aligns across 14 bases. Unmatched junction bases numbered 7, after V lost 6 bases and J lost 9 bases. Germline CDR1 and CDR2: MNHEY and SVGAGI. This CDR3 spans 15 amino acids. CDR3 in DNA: TGTGCCAGCAGGTCCGGGACTAGCGGGAGATCTGAGCAGTTCTTC. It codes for CASRSGTSGRSEQFF.

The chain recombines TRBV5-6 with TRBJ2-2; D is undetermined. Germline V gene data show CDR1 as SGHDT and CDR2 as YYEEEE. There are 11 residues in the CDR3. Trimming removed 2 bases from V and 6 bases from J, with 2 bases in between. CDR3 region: CASSFAGELFF. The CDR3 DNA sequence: TGTGCCAGCAGCTTCGCCGGGGAGCTGTTTTTT.

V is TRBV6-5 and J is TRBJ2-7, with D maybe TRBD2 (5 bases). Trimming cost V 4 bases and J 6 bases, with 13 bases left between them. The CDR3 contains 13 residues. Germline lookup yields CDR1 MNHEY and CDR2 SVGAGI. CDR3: CASSSPGIREQYF. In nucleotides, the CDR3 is TGTGCCAGCAGTTCCCCGGGGATTCGCGAGCAGTACTTC.

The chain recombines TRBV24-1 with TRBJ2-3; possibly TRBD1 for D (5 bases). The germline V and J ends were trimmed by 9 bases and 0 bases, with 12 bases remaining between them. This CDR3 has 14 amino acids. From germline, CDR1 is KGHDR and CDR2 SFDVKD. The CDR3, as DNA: TGTGCCACCGGCCAGGGCCCTAGCACAGATACGCAGTATTTT. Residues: CATGQGPSTDTQYF.

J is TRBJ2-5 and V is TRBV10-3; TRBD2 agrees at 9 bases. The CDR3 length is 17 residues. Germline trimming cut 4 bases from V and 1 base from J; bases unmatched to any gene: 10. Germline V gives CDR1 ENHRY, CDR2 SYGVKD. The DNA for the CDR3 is TGTGCCATCAGTGGGGCCTCGGCGGGAGGGGTCCAAGAGACCCAGTACTTC. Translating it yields CAISGASAGGVQETQYF.

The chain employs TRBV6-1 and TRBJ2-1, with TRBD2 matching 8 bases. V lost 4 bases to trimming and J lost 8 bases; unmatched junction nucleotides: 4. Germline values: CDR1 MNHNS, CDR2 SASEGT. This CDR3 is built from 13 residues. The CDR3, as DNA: TGTGCCAGCAGTGGAGCGGGAGTCTATGAGCAGTTCTTC. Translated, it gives CASSGAGVYEQFF.

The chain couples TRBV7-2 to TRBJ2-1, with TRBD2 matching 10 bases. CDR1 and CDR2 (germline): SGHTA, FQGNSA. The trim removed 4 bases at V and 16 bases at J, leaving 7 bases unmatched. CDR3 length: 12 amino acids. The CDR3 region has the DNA TGTGCCAGCAGCTCCTCCGGGACTAGCGCTTTCTTC. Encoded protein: CASSSSGTSAFF.

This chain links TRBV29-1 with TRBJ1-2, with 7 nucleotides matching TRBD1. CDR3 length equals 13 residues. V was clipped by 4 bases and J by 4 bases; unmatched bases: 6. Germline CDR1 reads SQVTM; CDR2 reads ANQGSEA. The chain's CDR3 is CSVGQGQSYGYTF. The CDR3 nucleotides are TGCAGCGTTGGACAGGGCCAAAGCTATGGCTACACCTTC. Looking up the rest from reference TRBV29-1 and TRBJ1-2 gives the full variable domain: SAVISQKPSRDICQRGTSLTIQCQVDSQVTMMFWYRQQPGQSLTLIATANQGSEATYESGFVIDKFPISRPNLTFSTLTVSNMSPEDSSIYLCSVGQGQSYGYTFGSGTRLTVV.

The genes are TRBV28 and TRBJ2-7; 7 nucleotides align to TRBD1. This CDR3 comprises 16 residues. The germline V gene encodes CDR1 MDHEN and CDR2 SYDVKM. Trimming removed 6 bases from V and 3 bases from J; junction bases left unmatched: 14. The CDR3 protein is CASSRHGQVNYYEQYF. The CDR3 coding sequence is TGTGCCAGCAGCCGCCATGGACAGGTGAACTACTACGAGCAGTACTTC.

CDR3 in DNA: TGTGCCAGCAGTTTAGCACCTCGGGGAGAGACCTACGAGCAGTACTTC. Translating gives CASSLAPRGETYEQYF. This chain uses TRBV28 with TRBJ2-7; possibly TRBD2 for D (5 bases). The V and J ends lost 2 bases and 2 bases respectively, with 16 bases between them. CDR1 MDHEN and CDR2 SYDVKM come from the germline V gene. This CDR3 is 16 amino acids long.

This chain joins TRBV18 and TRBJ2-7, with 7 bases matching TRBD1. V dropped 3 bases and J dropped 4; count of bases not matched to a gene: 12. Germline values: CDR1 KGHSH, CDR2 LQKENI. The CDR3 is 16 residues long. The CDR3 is CASSPVPGTVRYEQYF. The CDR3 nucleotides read TGTGCCAGCTCACCTGTCCCGGGGACAGTCAGATACGAGCAGTACTTC.

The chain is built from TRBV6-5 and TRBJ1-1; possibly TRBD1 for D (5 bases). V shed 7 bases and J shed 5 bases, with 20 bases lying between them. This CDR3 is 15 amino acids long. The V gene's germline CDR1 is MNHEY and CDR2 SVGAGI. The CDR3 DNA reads TGTGCCAGCACCCTTAGAAGTAGGGGAGGGACTGAAGCTTTCTTT. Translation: CASTLRSRGGTEAFF.